These T cell receptor beta chains were read from a single sample in a study of spatial heterogeneity in lung cancer. TCRdb itself ran the 5' RACE reads through MiXCR, one entry per CDR3 protein. The sample lists under 14,000 distinct CDR3 sequences; roughly a quarter were seen once. The sequencing here drew on PBMCs, taken at surgery. Receptors were obtained from a female donor with early-stage non-small cell lung cancer. Both conserved end residues are part of each CDR3. Each record gives: J gene, V gene, D gene, clone size, CDR3 protein, CDR3 DNA. D genes are given only for firm matches. Size is stated for part of the rows, as once, few or many counts, or as a class when the clone is expanded.

>TRBJ1-1|TRBV12-3/TRBV12-4|-|once
CASSLAMDTEAFF
TGTGCCAGCAGTTTAGCGATGGACACTGAAGCTTTCTTT
>TRBJ2-7|TRBV6-5|TRBD1|-
CASSAGTVHYEQYF
TGTGCCAGCAGTGCCGGGACAGTACACTACGAGCAGTACTTC
>TRBJ1-2|TRBV5-1|-|-
CASSPDNSYGYTF
TGCGCCAGCAGCCCGGACAACTCCTATGGCTACACCTTC
>TRBJ2-3|TRBV3-1|TRBD2|few
CASSQDLGTQDLAGYSDTQYF
TGTGCCAGCAGCCAAGATTTGGGGACCCAAGACCTAGCGGGGTACTCGGATACGCAGTATTTT
>TRBJ2-1|TRBV29-1|-|few
CSVMGGWKEQFF
TGCAGCGTTATGGGAGGCTGGAAGGAGCAGTTCTTC
>TRBJ1-1|TRBV10-3|TRBD1|-
CAIAGTANTEAFF
TGTGCCATAGCCGGGACAGCGAACACTGAAGCTTTCTTT
>TRBJ2-3|TRBV11-3|-|medium-sized
CASSLSRTDTQYF
TGTGCCAGCAGCTTATCCCGCACAGATACGCAGTATTTT
>TRBJ1-5|TRBV20-1|-|-
CSASRAEGGNQPQHF
TGCAGTGCTAGCAGGGCGGAGGGTGGCAATCAGCCCCAGCATTTT
>TRBJ2-3|TRBV10-3|TRBD2|few
CAISVGLAGTDTQYF
TGTGCCATCAGTGTGGGACTAGCGGGCACAGATACGCAGTATTTT
>TRBJ2-7|TRBV28|-|-
CASSSPSYEQYF
TGTGCCAGCAGTTCACCTAGCTACGAGCAGTACTTC
>TRBJ2-7|TRBV20-1|-|few
CSASPGANTYEQYF
TGCAGTGCTTCCCCAGGGGCGAATACCTACGAGCAGTACTTC
>TRBJ1-1|TRBV6-5|-|-
CASSSDTQNTEAFF
TGTGCCAGCAGTTCGGACACGCAGAACACTGAAGCTTTCTTT
>TRBJ2-5|TRBV10-1|-|-
CASSESRTPKTQYF
TGCGCCAGCAGTGAGTCCAGGACCCCCAAAACCCAGTACTTC
>TRBJ2-7|TRBV12-3/TRBV12-4|TRBD1|many
CASSPGTVPYEQYF
TGTGCCAGCAGCCCCGGGACAGTGCCCTACGAGCAGTACTTC
>TRBJ1-5|TRBV4-1|-|-
CASSQVAWGRNRPQHF
TGCGCCAGCAGCCAAGTGGCCTGGGGGAGGAATCGACCCCAGCATTTT
>TRBJ2-7|TRBV20-1|-|hyperexpanded
CSASGFPYEQYF
TGCAGTGCTAGTGGTTTCCCCTACGAGCAGTACTTC
>TRBJ1-1|TRBV3-1|-|many
CASGTPGGDTEAFF
TGTGCCAGCGGGACACCTGGGGGGGATACTGAAGCTTTCTTT